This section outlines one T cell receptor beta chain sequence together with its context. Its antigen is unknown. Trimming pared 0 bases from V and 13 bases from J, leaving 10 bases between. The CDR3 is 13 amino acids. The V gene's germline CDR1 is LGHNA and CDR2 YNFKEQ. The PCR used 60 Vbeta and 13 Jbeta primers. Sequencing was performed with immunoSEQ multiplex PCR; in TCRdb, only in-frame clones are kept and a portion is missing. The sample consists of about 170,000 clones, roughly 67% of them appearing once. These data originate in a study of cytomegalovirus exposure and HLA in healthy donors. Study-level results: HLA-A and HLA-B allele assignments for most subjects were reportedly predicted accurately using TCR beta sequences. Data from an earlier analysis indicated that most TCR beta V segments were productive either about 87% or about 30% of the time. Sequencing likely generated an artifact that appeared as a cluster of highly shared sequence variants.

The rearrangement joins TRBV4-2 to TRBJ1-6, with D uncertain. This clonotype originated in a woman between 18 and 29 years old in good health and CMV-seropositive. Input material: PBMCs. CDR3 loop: CASSQDPKPPLHF. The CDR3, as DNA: TGTGCCAGCAGCCAAGATCCTAAACCCCCCCTCCACTTT.